This TCR beta chain was captured in a study of control samples from healthy donors and cancer patients. The CDR3 runs to 12 residues. Germline loops: CDR1 SGHTA, CDR2 FQGNSA. Trimming took off 1 base at V and 9 bases at J, with 7 bases between the two ends. TCRdb's table, derived via immunoSEQ multiplex PCR, lists solely in-frame clones and lacks some. The sample has some 29,000 clones, around 90% seen once. The specimen sequenced was formalin-fixed, paraffin-embedded tissue. The receptor was derived from a female donor with melanoma. The chain uses TRBV7-2 and TRBJ1-5; unclear D gene. The DNA of the CDR3 is TGTGCCAGCAGCTTAGTAGGAGGGCCCCAGCATTTT. Protein product: CASSLVGGPQHF.